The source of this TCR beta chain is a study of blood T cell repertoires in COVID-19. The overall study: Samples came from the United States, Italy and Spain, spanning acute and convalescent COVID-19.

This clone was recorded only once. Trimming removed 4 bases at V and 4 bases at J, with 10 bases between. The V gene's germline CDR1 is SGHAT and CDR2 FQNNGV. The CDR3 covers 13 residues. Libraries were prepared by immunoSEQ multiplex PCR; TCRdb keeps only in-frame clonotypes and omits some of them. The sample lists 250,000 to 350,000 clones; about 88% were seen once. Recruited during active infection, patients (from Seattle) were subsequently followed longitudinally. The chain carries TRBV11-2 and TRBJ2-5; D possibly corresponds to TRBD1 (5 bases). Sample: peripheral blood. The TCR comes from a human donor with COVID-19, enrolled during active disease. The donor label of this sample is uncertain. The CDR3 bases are TGTGCCAGCAGCTCGCAGGGCCCAGAGACCCAGTACTTC. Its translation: CASSSQGPETQYF.